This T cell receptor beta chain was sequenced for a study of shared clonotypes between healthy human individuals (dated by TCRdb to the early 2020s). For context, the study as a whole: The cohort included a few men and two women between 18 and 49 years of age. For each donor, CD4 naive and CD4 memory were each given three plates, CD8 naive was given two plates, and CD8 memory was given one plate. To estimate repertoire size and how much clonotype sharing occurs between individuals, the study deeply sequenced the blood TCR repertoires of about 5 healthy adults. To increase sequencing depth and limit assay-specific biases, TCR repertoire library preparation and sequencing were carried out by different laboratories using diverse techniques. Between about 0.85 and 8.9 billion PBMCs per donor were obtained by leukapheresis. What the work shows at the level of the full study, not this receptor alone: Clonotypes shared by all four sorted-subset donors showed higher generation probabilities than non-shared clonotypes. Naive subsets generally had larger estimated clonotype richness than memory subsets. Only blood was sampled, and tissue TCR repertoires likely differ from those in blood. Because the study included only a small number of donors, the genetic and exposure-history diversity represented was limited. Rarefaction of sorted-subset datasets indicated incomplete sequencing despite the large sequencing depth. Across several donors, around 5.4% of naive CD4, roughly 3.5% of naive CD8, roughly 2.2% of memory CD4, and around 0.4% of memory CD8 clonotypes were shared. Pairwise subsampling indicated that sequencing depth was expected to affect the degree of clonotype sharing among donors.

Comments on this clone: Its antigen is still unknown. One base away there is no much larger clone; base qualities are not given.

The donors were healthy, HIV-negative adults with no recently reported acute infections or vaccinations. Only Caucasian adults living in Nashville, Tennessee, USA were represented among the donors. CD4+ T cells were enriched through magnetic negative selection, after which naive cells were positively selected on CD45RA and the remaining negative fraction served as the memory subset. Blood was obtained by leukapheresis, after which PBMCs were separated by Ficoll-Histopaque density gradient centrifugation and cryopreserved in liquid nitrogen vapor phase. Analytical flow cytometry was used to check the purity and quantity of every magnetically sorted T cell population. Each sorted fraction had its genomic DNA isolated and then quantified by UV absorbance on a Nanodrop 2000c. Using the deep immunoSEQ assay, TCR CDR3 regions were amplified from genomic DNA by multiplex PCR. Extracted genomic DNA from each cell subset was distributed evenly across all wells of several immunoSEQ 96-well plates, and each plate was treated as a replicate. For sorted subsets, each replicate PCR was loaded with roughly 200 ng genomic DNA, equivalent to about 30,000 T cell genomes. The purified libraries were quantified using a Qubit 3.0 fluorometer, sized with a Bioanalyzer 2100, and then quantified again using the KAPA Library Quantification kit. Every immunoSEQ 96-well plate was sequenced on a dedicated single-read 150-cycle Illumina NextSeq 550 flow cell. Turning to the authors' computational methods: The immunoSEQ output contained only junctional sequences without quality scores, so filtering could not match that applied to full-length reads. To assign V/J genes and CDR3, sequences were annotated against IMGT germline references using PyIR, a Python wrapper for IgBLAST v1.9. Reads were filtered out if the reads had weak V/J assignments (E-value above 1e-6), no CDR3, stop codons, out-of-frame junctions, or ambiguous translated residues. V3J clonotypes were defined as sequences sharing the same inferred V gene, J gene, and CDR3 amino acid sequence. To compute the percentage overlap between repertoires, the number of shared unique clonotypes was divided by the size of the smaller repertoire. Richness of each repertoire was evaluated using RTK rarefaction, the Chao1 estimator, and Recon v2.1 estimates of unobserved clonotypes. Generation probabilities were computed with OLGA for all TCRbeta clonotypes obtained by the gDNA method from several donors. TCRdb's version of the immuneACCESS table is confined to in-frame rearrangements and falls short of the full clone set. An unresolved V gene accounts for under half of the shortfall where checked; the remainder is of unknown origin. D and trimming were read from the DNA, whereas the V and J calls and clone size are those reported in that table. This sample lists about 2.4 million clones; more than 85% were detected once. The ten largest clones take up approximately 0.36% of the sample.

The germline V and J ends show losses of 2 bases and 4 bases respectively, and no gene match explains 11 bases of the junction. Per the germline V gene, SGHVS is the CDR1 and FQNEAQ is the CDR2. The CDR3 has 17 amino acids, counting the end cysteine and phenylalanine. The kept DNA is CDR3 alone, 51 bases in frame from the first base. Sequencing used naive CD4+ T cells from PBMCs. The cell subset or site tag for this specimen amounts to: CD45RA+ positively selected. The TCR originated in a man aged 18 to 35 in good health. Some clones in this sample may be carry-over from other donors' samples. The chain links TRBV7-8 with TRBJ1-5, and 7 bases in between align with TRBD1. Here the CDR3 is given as CASSLRKPGQPNQPQHF. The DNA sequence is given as TGTGCCAGCAGCTTAAGAAAACCGGGACAGCCTAATCAGCCCCAGCATTTT. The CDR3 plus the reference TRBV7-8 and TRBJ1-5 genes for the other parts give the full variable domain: GAGVSQSPRYKVAKRGQDVALRCDPISGHVSLFWYQQALGQGPEFLTYFQNEAQLDKSGLPSDRFFAERPEGSVSTLKIQRTQQEDSAVYLCASSLRKPGQPNQPQHFGDGTRLSIL.